One and the same sample provided the 25 T cell receptor beta chains below, sequenced in a study of cytomegalovirus exposure and HLA in healthy donors. Primers: 60 Vbeta forward and 13 Jbeta reverse. TCRdb keeps only in-frame clones here, not all; method: immunoSEQ multiplex PCR. The sample lists 85,000 to 100,000 clones, roughly 63% occurring once. Sequencing was performed on PBMCs. These receptors all stem from a man between 45 and 60 years old in good health and CMV-seronegative.

The rearrangement joins TRBV6-1 to TRBJ1-2, with D unclear. Trimming took off 2 bases at V and 3 bases at J, with 7 bases between the two ends. This CDR3 is 13 amino acids long. Germline V gives CDR1 MNHNS, CDR2 SASEGT. As DNA, the CDR3 is TGTGCCAGCAGTGAAAACTACCACTATGGCTACACCTTC. Its protein is CASSENYHYGYTF.

The CDR3 nucleotides are TGCAGCGTCGGACAGAGCACAGATACGCAGTATTTT. Protein: CSVGQSTDTQYF. The chain couples TRBV29-1 to TRBJ2-3, with TRBD1 as a possible D gene (6 bases). Germline V lookup: CDR1 SQVTM, CDR2 ANQGSEA. The CDR3 extends over 12 amino acids. V was shortened by 6 bases and J by 0 bases, with 7 bases between the two germline ends.

This chain uses TRBV4-2 with TRBJ2-7; TRBD2 agrees at 7 bases. Trimming cost V 3 bases and J 3 bases; bases outside gene matches: 5. Germline V lookup: CDR1 LGHNA, CDR2 YNFKEQ. The CDR3 extends over 14 amino acids. The CDR3 DNA is TGTGCCAGCAGCCAGGGAGGGACCTACTACGAGCAGTACTTC. It specifies CASSQGGTYYEQYF.

V usage is TRBV29-1 and J usage is TRBJ1-5, with a tentative D call TRBD1 (5 bases). This CDR3 has 12 residues. The germline V gene has CDR1 SQVTM and CDR2 ANQGSEA. The CDR3 DNA reads as TGCGGAGGGGAGAATAGCAATCAGCCCCAGCATTTT. It is translated as CGGENSNQPQHF.

This chain links TRBV9 with TRBJ1-2; the match to TRBD1 covers 8 bases. Unmatched junction bases numbered 2, after V lost 3 bases and J lost 4 bases. Per germline, CDR1 SGDLS and CDR2 YYNGEE. The CDR3 is 13 amino acids. CDR3 in amino acids: CASSGRGLYGYTF. The CDR3 coding sequence is TGTGCCAGCAGCGGCAGGGGGCTCTATGGCTACACCTTC.

The chain combines TRBV6-5 with TRBJ1-3, with D possibly matching TRBD1 (5 bases). Between the trimmed V and J ends, which lost 6 bases and 7 bases, there was a span of 13 bases. Germline V lookup: CDR1 MNHEY, CDR2 SVGAGI. The CDR3 is 13 residues long. CDR3 amino acids: CASRRGIGNTIYF. The DNA for the CDR3 is TGTGCCAGCAGACGGGGGATCGGTAACACCATATATTTT.

This chain connects TRBV5-4 to TRBJ2-6; possibly TRBD2 for D (6 bases). Trimming left V 3 bases short and J 0 bases short, with 13 bases between. Germline CDR1 reads SGHNT; CDR2 reads YYREEE (reference sequence). The CDR3 length is 17 residues. The CDR3 loop reads CASSSGGPNSGANVLTF. DNA for the CDR3: TGTGCCAGCAGCTCCGGGGGACCCAACTCTGGGGCCAACGTCCTGACTTTC.

This chain connects TRBV6-6 to TRBJ2-3; tentative D call: TRBD2 (5 bases). Germline-derived CDR1 and CDR2 are MNHNY and SVGAGI (reference sequence). The CDR3 has 16 amino acids. The V end was cut by 0 bases, the J end by 5 bases, with 15 bases between. The CDR3 DNA follows: TGTGCCAGCAGTTACTCTTACGGAGGACGAAAAGATACGCAGTATTTT. This sequence encodes CASSYSYGGRKDTQYF.

This clone came up a few times. The genes are TRBV2 and TRBJ1-1; TRBD1 is a possible D gene (6 bases). Trimming left V 4 bases short and J 4 bases short, with 10 bases between. The CDR3 totals 13 residues. Germline lookup yields CDR1 SNHLY and CDR2 FYNNEI. The CDR3 DNA sequence: TGTGCCAGCAGTGTTGGCAGGGGCACTGAAGCTTTCTTT. Protein: CASSVGRGTEAFF.

The chain combines TRBV5-1 with TRBJ2-5; 7 positions agree with TRBD1. V shed 0 bases, J shed 7 bases, and the junction held 6 bases outside the gene matches. This CDR3 has 14 amino acids. Germline CDR1 SGHRS, CDR2 YFSETQ. The CDR3, as DNA: TGCGCCAGCAGCTTGGAGGGGGCGTTCTCGACCCAGTACTTC. Amino acid sequence: CASSLEGAFSTQYF.

The genes are TRBV6-4 and TRBJ2-7, with 9 bases aligning to TRBD2. The germline gives CDR1 MRHNA, CDR2 SNTAGT. The CDR3 consists of 15 residues. The V gene end was trimmed by 7 bases and the J gene end by 2 bases; junction bases not matched to a gene: 9. The DNA for the CDR3 is TGTGCCAGCAATAATAGCGGGAGATGGGCCTACGAGCAGTACGTC. Amino acids: CASNNSGRWAYEQYV.

This chain links TRBV29-1 with TRBJ2-3, with 7 bases matching TRBD1. V was clipped by 6 bases and J by 3 bases; unmatched bases: 6. This CDR3 is 13 amino acids long. Germline lookup yields CDR1 SQVTM and CDR2 ANQGSEA. Here the CDR3 reads CSVPPGGTDTQYF. Here the CDR3 DNA reads TGCAGCGTCCCGCCAGGGGGTACAGATACGCAGTATTTT.

This clone was detected once. The chain couples TRBV11-3 to TRBJ1-3; D is uncertain. Germline loops: CDR1 SGHNT, CDR2 YENEEA. V lost 6 bases to trimming and J lost 2 bases, with 14 bases between them. The CDR3 is 15 residues long. The CDR3: CASSPRTAPGNTIYF. DNA of the CDR3: TGTGCCAGCAGTCCGAGGACTGCGCCTGGAAACACCATATATTTT.

The gene calls are TRBV15 and TRBJ2-1; D may be TRBD1 (6 bases). CDR1 is LNHNV, CDR2 YYDKDF, per germline (reference sequence). This CDR3 has 16 amino acids. The V gene lost 0 bases and the J gene lost 1 base, with 10 bases spanning the gap. The CDR3 reads CATSRDWQGSYNEQFF. The CDR3 DNA reads as TGTGCCACCAGCAGAGATTGGCAGGGGTCCTACAATGAGCAGTTCTTC.

V and J are TRBV10-3 and TRBJ2-2; 9 nucleotides agree with TRBD1. J was trimmed by 5 bases and V by 6 bases; bases with no gene match: 4. This CDR3 is built from 14 residues. Germline values: CDR1 ENHRY, CDR2 SYGVKD. The CDR3 loop reads CAIRTGGETGELFF. The CDR3 DNA follows: TGTGCCATCAGAACAGGGGGCGAGACCGGGGAGCTGTTTTTT.

V is TRBV30 and J is TRBJ2-7, with D perhaps matching TRBD2 (5 bases). CDR3 size: 15 residues. Per germline, CDR1 GTSNPN and CDR2 SVGIG (reference sequence). V was clipped by 1 base and J by 5 bases, with 18 bases between them. The CDR3 coding sequence is TGTGCCTGGAGTGGCCCCCCAAGGGAGTGCAACGAGCAGTACGTC. Translating it yields CAWSGPPRECNEQYV.

This clone was found a few times. The DNA of the CDR3 is TGTGCCATCGGACGGGGGGGAAGGAATCAGCCCCAGCATTTT. It codes for CAIGRGGRNQPQHF. The rearrangement links TRBV10-3 to TRBJ1-5; TRBD1 might be the D (5 bases). V was clipped by 8 bases and J by 4 bases, with 15 bases between them. CDR1 is ENHRY and CDR2 is SYGVKD in the germline V gene. CDR3 size: 14 residues.

This chain joins TRBV9 and TRBJ2-1; possibly TRBD2 for D (6 bases). Trimming cost V 4 bases and J 0 bases, with 11 bases left between them. The CDR3 consists of 15 residues. Germline-derived CDR1 and CDR2 are SGDLS and YYNGEE. CDR3 in DNA: TGTGCCAGCAGCCCGTCGGGGGACTCCTACAATGAGCAGTTCTTC. Amino acids: CASSPSGDSYNEQFF.

In its sample, this clone was seen a few times. The chain is built from TRBV27 and TRBJ1-1; D not resolved. Germline lookup yields CDR1 MNHEY and CDR2 SMNVEV (reference sequence). Between the trimmed V and J ends, which lost 3 bases and 5 bases, there was a span of 22 bases. The CDR3 sequence is 17 residues long. The chain's CDR3 is CASSLKRVLNGGTEAFF. The CDR3 coding sequence is TGTGCCAGCAGTTTGAAGAGGGTTCTTAATGGAGGTACTGAAGCTTTCTTT.

The chain has TRBV30 and TRBJ1-5, with TRBD1 identical over 8 bases. The trim removed 0 bases at V and 4 bases at J, leaving 5 bases unmatched. CDR1 and CDR2 from the germline V gene are GTSNPN and SVGIG (reference sequence). CDR3 length: 15 residues. In nucleotides, the CDR3 is TGTGCCTGGAGTGTAGACAGGGGTAAGAATCAGCCCCAGCATTTT. As protein: CAWSVDRGKNQPQHF.

The chain couples TRBV2 to TRBJ1-4, with TRBD1 matching 7 bases. CDR3 length equals 14 residues. V trimming: 7 bases; J trimming: 12 bases; junction bases outside the gene matches: 14. CDR1 is SNHLY and CDR2 is FYNNEI in the germline V gene. CDR3 nucleotide sequence: TGTGCCAGCAACCAAGCACAGGGGCCCGCGGAACTGTTTTTT. As protein: CASNQAQGPAELFF.

The genes are TRBV6-5 and TRBJ1-3; the D is unclear. Per the germline V gene, CDR1 is MNHEY and CDR2 is SVGAGI. The V end lost 5 bases, the J end lost 0 bases, and 11 bases lay between the germline ends. This CDR3 comprises 15 residues. The CDR3 reads CASSRGGSSGNTIYF. The CDR3 DNA sequence: TGTGCCAGCAGTAGAGGCGGTAGCTCTGGAAACACCATATATTTT.

V and J are TRBV5-5 and TRBJ1-5; D is ambiguous. There are 13 residues in the CDR3. CDR1 is SGHKS, CDR2 YYEKEE, per germline (reference sequence). Trimming removed 1 base at V and 4 bases at J, with 6 bases between. CDR3 sequence: CASSLLVNQPQHF. CDR3 DNA sequence: TGTGCCAGCAGCTTGCTCGTGAATCAGCCCCAGCATTTT.

A few counts support this clone. This chain uses TRBV7-9 with TRBJ2-1, with 7 bases matching TRBD2. Germline CDR1 is SEHNR and CDR2 is FQNEAQ (reference sequence). The CDR3 is 15 residues long. The V and J ends lost 5 bases and 7 bases, in that order; junction bases with no gene match: 11. The CDR3 spells CASSELAGGRNEQFF. CDR3 DNA: TGTGCCAGCAGCGAGTTAGCGGGCGGTAGGAATGAGCAGTTCTTC. The entire variable domain, with the rest obtained from reference TRBV7-9 and TRBJ2-1, is as follows: DTGVSQNPRHKITKRGQNVTFRCDPISEHNRLYWYRQTLGQGPEFLTYFQNEAQLEKSRLLSDRFSAERPKGSFSTLEIQRTEQGDSAMYLCASSELAGGRNEQFFGPGTRLTVL.

J is TRBJ1-1 and V is TRBV30, with D perhaps matching TRBD1 (6 bases). The CDR3 spans 15 residues. CDR1 and CDR2 from the germline V gene are GTSNPN and SVGIG (reference sequence). The V and J ends lost 2 bases and 5 bases respectively, with 18 bases between them. CDR3 DNA sequence: TGTGCCTGGAGTCTAGGGGGAACAGTTGTAACTGAAGCTTTCTTT. This gives the protein CAWSLGGTVVTEAFF.